These 30 T cell receptor beta chains were sequenced from one sample in a study of blood T cell repertoires in COVID-19. Assay used: immunoSEQ multiplex PCR; TCRdb lists only in-frame clones, some missing. The table lists approximately 210,000 clones, 84% of them singletons. The source material was peripheral blood. Source of these receptors: a woman of 80 years or more with COVID-19, enrolled during active disease.

This clone was recorded a few times. The chain has TRBV19 and TRBJ2-2, with D possibly matching TRBD1 (6 bases). This CDR3 is built from 14 residues. Germline V CDR1 and CDR2: LNHDA, SQIVND (reference sequence). Trimming removed 7 bases from V and 3 bases from J, with 12 bases in between. This chain's CDR3 is CASTGARHTGELFF. The CDR3 DNA reads TGTGCCAGTACAGGGGCTAGGCACACCGGGGAGCTGTTTTTT.

With regard to this clone: One end of the junction is discordant with germline, which a read error may explain. The chain recombines TRBV20-1 with TRBJ1-2, with 7 bases lining up with TRBD1. The CDR3 runs to 10 residues. CDR1 and CDR2 (germline): DFQATT, SNEGSKA (reference sequence). Here the CDR3 reads CSASWGQFAF. As DNA, the CDR3 is TGCAGTGCTAGTTGGGGACAGTTTGCCTTC.

The chain carries TRBV28 and TRBJ1-6; 7 bases match TRBD1. CDR1 and CDR2 (germline): MDHEN, SYDVKM. This CDR3 comprises 12 residues. V was clipped by 5 bases and J by 16 bases; unmatched bases: 8. CDR3 sequence reads: CASSPRTGRLHF. CDR3 nucleotides: TGTGCCAGCAGTCCTCGGACAGGACGACTCCACTTT.

This clone was recorded only once. V is TRBV14 and J is TRBJ2-3; D possibly corresponds to TRBD2 (6 bases). CDR1 and CDR2 (germline): SGHDN, FVKESK. The CDR3 spans 18 residues. V was clipped by 4 bases and J by 5 bases, with 25 bases between them. CDR3 sequence reads: CASSRRASTEGRRDTQYF. The CDR3 DNA sequence: TGTGCCAGCAGCCGAAGAGCCTCGACGGAGGGTCGGAGAGATACGCAGTATTTT.

The CDR3 DNA sequence: TGTGCCAGCAGCTCAGGACAGGCGGTCGCTAACTATGGCTACACCTTC. It is translated as CASSSGQAVANYGYTF. This chain links TRBV11-1 with TRBJ1-2; TRBD1 aligns across 7 bases. V lost 4 bases to trimming and J lost 0 bases; unmatched junction nucleotides: 8. The V gene's germline CDR1 is SGHAT and CDR2 FQDESV (reference sequence). This CDR3 is built from 16 residues.

This chain connects TRBV6-5 to TRBJ2-4; 10 bases align to TRBD2. Germline V CDR1 and CDR2: MNHEY, SVGAGI. With V trimmed by 2 bases and J by 4 bases, 5 bases remained unmatched. The CDR3 runs 16 residues. Here the CDR3 reads CASSYDPSGGKNIQYF. The DNA of the CDR3 is TGTGCCAGCAGTTACGATCCTAGCGGGGGTAAAAACATTCAGTACTTC.

V gene TRBV28 combines with J gene TRBJ1-3, with TRBD1 matching over 9 bases. The CDR3 is 16 residues long. Per the germline V gene, CDR1 is MDHEN and CDR2 is SYDVKM. Trimming took 6 bases from V and 4 from J; bases not matched to a gene: 10. This chain's CDR3 is CASSPGQGLLGNTIYF. The CDR3 coding sequence is TGTGCCAGCAGCCCCGGACAGGGGCTTTTGGGAAACACCATATATTTT.

The rearrangement uses TRBV18 and TRBJ1-1; D is unclear. Germline V gene sequence: CDR1 KGHSH, CDR2 LQKENI. Between the trimmed V and J ends, which lost 3 bases and 1 base, there was a span of 9 bases. This CDR3 has 14 amino acids. CDR3 coding DNA: TGTGCCAGCTCACCTACAGCGGCGAACACTGAAGCTTTCTTT. Translating it yields CASSPTAANTEAFF.

The CDR3 coding sequence is TGTGCCAGCAGTTTATATGAGGCGGCGGTTGGGAGGACCGGGGAGCTGTTTTTT. Translating it yields CASSLYEAAVGRTGELFF. This chain joins TRBV28 and TRBJ2-2; tentative D call: TRBD2 (6 bases). CDR1 is MDHEN, CDR2 SYDVKM, per germline. V gave up 1 base and J gave up 5 bases, with 20 bases separating them. The CDR3 is 18 residues long. Filled out from reference TRBV28 and TRBJ2-2, the complete variable domain reads DVKVTQSSRYLVKRTGEKVFLECVQDMDHENMFWYRQDPGLGLRLIYFSYDVKMKEKGDIPEGYSVSREKKERFSLILESASTNQTSMYLCASSLYEAAVGRTGELFFGEGSRLTVL.

This chain joins TRBV6-2 or TRBV6-3 and TRBJ2-7; 10 nucleotides line up with TRBD2. Matching the DNA end better, TRBJ2-5 makes the J call doubtful. There are 16 residues in the CDR3. Germline V CDR1 and CDR2: MNHEY, SVGEGT. CDR3 protein: CASSDPGLALKETQYF. The CDR3 DNA is TGTGCCAGCAGCGACCCGGGACTAGCGTTAAAAGAGACCCAGTACTTC.

V and J are TRBV18 and TRBJ1-6, with D unclear. Germline CDR1 and CDR2: KGHSH and LQKENI. This CDR3 has 16 residues. V was shortened by 0 bases and J by 0 bases, with 6 bases between the two germline ends. The CDR3: CASSPPSASYNSPLHF. The CDR3 DNA reads as TGTGCCAGCTCACCACCGAGCGCCTCCTATAATTCACCCCTCCACTTT.

The DNA for the CDR3 is TGTGCCAGCAGCGGAAAGGAGCAAGGTTATGAGCAGTTCTTC. Translated, it gives CASSGKEQGYEQFF. The chain couples TRBV14 to TRBJ2-1; no clear D gene. The CDR3 sequence is 14 residues long. Per the germline V gene, CDR1 is SGHDN and CDR2 is FVKESK. Trimming cost V 5 bases and J 8 bases, with 16 bases left between them.

V is TRBV23-1 and J is TRBJ1-1, with unresolved D. TRBV23-1 is identified as an open reading frame with a role that is uncertain. The V end lost 0 bases, the J end lost 0 bases, and 8 bases lay between the germline ends. The CDR3 sequence is 15 residues long. CDR3 DNA: TGCGCCAGCAGTCAATCTACAGTCATGAACACTGAAGCTTTCTTT. It codes for CASSQSTVMNTEAFF.

The table lists this clone with a count of one. The chain couples TRBV6-5 to TRBJ1-2, with TRBD1 identical over 10 bases. CDR1 MNHEY and CDR2 SVGAGI come from the germline V gene. J was trimmed by 2 bases and V by 6 bases; bases with no gene match: 9. The CDR3 has 16 residues. CDR3 in amino acids: CASRYRDRGRNYGYTF. For the CDR3, the DNA is TGTGCCAGCAGATACCGGGACAGGGGAAGGAACTATGGCTACACCTTC.

The V call is TRBV7-2, the J call TRBJ2-5; D unresolved. The CDR3 is 14 residues long. From germline, CDR1 is SGHTA and CDR2 FQGNSA. Trimming removed 5 bases from V and 5 bases from J, with 15 bases in between. CDR3 amino acids: CASSPQSSQETQYF. The CDR3 bases are TGTGCCAGCAGCCCCCAATCCTCTCAGGAGACCCAGTACTTC.

The chain uses TRBV18 and TRBJ1-1, with D unclear. V lost 3 bases and J 0 bases, leaving 14 bases between the germline ends. The germline V gene encodes CDR1 KGHSH and CDR2 LQKENI. This CDR3 is 16 amino acids long. As DNA, the CDR3 is TGTGCCAGCTCACCCCTTGCGGGTCCTATGAACACTGAAGCTTTCTTT. Protein product: CASSPLAGPMNTEAFF.

This chain connects TRBV1 to TRBJ2-1; the table's TRBD1 call for D was not verified on the DNA. TRBV1 is a pseudogene locus. This CDR3 spans 16 amino acids. The CDR3 region has the DNA TGCACCAGCAGCCAAGGATCTGGCAGGGATGACAATGAGCAGTTCTTC. It yields the protein CTSSQGSGRDDNEQFF.

The J gene is TRBJ1-6, the V gene TRBV19, with D maybe TRBD1 (6 bases). The CDR3 is 15 residues long. Trimming cost V 8 bases and J 7 bases, with 18 bases left between them. The germline V gene has CDR1 LNHDA and CDR2 SQIVND (reference sequence). This CDR3 reads CASEGGGQRNSPLHF. DNA of the CDR3: TGTGCCAGTGAGGGCGGGGGACAACGGAATTCACCCCTCCACTTT.

The chain couples TRBV9 to TRBJ2-1; TRBD2 matches 13 bases. V was clipped by 4 bases and J by 5 bases; unmatched bases: 12. Germline V gives CDR1 SGDLS, CDR2 YYNGEE. The CDR3 sequence is 18 residues long. CDR3 amino acids: CASSPRLAGGDGHNEQFF. The CDR3 nucleotides read TGTGCCAGCAGCCCAAGACTAGCGGGGGGCGATGGGCACAATGAGCAGTTCTTC.

This chain links TRBV27 with TRBJ2-7; weak D call: TRBD2 (6 bases). This CDR3 has 13 residues. V lost 2 bases and J lost 9, with 14 bases in between. Germline assignment: CDR1 MNHEY and CDR2 SMNVEV (reference sequence). The chain's CDR3 is CASSLPRDCGQYF. As DNA, the CDR3 is TGTGCCAGCAGTTTACCAAGGGACTGCGGGCAGTACTTC.

V gene TRBV10-3 combines with J gene TRBJ1-5, with TRBD1 as a possible D gene (5 bases). The CDR3 runs to 13 residues. Trimming pared 3 bases from V and 3 bases from J, leaving 6 bases between. The germline gives CDR1 ENHRY, CDR2 SYGVKD. CDR3 amino acids: CAISDRDNQPQHF. The CDR3 DNA sequence: TGTGCCATCAGTGACAGGGACAATCAGCCCCAGCATTTT.

The rearrangement uses TRBV28 and TRBJ2-1, with D perhaps TRBD1 (5 bases). The ends were cut back, 5 bases at V and 4 bases at J, with 15 bases in the middle. Germline CDR1 MDHEN, CDR2 SYDVKM. CDR3 length: 15 residues. This CDR3 reads CASSPQDTIYNEQFF. CDR3 coding DNA: TGTGCCAGCAGTCCCCAGGACACCATTTACAATGAGCAGTTCTTC. Full variable domain (remainder filled in from reference TRBV28 and TRBJ2-1): DVKVTQSSRYLVKRTGEKVFLECVQDMDHENMFWYRQDPGLGLRLIYFSYDVKMKEKGDIPEGYSVSREKKERFSLILESASTNQTSMYLCASSPQDTIYNEQFFGPGTRLTVL.

V and J are TRBV6-4 and TRBJ1-2; perhaps TRBD1 as D (6 bases). CDR1 and CDR2 from the germline V gene are MRHNA and SNTAGT. This CDR3 is 14 amino acids long. Trimming shortened V by 6 bases and J by 2 bases, and 13 bases separated the two germline ends. The CDR3 DNA sequence: TGTGCCAGCAGGCCAACAGGGACGAACTATGGCTACACCTTC. It is translated as CASRPTGTNYGYTF.

V gene TRBV5-1 combines with J gene TRBJ2-5, with 10 bases lining up with TRBD2. J lost 4 bases, V lost 5 bases, and 8 bases had no gene match. CDR3 size: 15 residues. Germline CDR1 SGHRS, CDR2 YFSETQ. DNA of the CDR3: TGCGCCAGCAGTCACAGCGGGGGGGCCGGAGAGACCCAGTACTTC. Protein: CASSHSGGAGETQYF.

V usage is TRBV5-1 and J usage is TRBJ1-3; D gene uncertain. The V end was cut by 1 base, the J end by 7 bases, with 12 bases between. Germline assignment: CDR1 SGHRS and CDR2 YFSETQ. The CDR3 sequence is 14 residues long. The DNA for the CDR3 is TGCGCCAGCAGCTTGCCGGGTTCGCGGAACACCATATATTTT. It translates to CASSLPGSRNTIYF.

The V and J genes are TRBV10-3 and TRBJ1-5; D may be TRBD1 (5 bases). V was clipped by 4 bases and J by 3 bases, with 10 bases between them. The germline gives CDR1 ENHRY, CDR2 SYGVKD. The CDR3 totals 14 residues. CDR3 coding DNA: TGTGCCATCAGTGGGGCCAGGGACAATCAGCCCCAGCATTTT. Its protein product is CAISGARDNQPQHF.

The gene calls are TRBV10-3 and TRBJ1-2, with TRBD1 matching over 8 bases. J gave up 8 bases and V 3 bases, and 11 bases lay outside the gene matches. The germline V gene encodes CDR1 ENHRY and CDR2 SYGVKD. This CDR3 has 15 amino acids. The CDR3, as DNA: TGTGCCATCAGTGAAGAGTTCTCGACAGGGGTAGGCTACACCTTC. This codes for CAISEEFSTGVGYTF.

V is TRBV18 and J is TRBJ2-1; 7 bases map to TRBD2. V gave up 0 bases and J gave up 5 bases; unmatched junction bases: 1. Germline V CDR1 and CDR2: KGHSH, LQKENI. This CDR3 has 14 residues. The CDR3 here is CASSPPGGDNEQFF. In nucleotides, the CDR3 is TGTGCCAGCTCACCACCGGGGGGGGACAATGAGCAGTTCTTC.

V gene TRBV4-1 combines with J gene TRBJ2-5, with TRBD2 matching 7 bases. Germline lookup yields CDR1 MGHRA and CDR2 YSYEKL. Trimming took 5 bases from V and 5 from J; bases not matched to a gene: 14. The CDR3 spans 16 residues. This chain's CDR3 is CASSNGMAGERETQYF. In nucleotides, the CDR3 is TGCGCCAGCAGCAACGGGATGGCGGGGGAGAGGGAGACCCAGTACTTC.

This clone was seen a handful of times. This chain links TRBV5-1 with TRBJ1-2; D remains unclear. V was trimmed by 0 bases and J by 3 bases, leaving 12 bases between them. Germline-derived CDR1 and CDR2 are SGHRS and YFSETQ. The CDR3 has 15 amino acids. CDR3 sequence reads: CASSLGLGAYYGYTF. CDR3 sequence (DNA): TGCGCCAGCAGCTTGGGGCTAGGCGCTTACTATGGCTACACCTTC.